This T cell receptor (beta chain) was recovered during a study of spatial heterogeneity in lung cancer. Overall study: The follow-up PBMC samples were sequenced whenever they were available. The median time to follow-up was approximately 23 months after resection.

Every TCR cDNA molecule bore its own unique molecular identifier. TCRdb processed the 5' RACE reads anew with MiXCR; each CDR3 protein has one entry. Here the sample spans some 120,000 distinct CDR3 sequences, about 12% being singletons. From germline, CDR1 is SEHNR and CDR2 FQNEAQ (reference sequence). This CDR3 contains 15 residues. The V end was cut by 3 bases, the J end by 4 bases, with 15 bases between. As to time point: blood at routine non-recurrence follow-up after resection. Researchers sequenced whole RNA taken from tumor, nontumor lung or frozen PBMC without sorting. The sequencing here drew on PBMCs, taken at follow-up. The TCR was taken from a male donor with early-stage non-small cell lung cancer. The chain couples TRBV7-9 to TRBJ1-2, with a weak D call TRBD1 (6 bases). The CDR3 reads CASSLPGQPGYGYTF. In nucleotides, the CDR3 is TGTGCCAGCAGCTTGCCCGGACAGCCAGGCTATGGCTACACCTTC.